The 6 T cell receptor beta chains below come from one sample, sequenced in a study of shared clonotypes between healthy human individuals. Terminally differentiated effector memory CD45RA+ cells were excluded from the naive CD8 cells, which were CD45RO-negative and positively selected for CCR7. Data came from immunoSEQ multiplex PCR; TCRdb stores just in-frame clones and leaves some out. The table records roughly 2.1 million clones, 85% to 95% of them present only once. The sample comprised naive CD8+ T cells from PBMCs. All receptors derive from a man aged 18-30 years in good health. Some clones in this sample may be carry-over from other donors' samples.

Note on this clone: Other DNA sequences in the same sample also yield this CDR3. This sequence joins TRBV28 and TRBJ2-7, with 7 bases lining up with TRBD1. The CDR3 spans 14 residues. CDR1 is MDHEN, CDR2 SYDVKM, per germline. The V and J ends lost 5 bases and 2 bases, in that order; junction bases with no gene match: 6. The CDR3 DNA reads TGTGCCAGCAGTCCCAGGGGACAGACCTACGAGCAGTACTTC. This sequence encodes CASSPRGQTYEQYF.

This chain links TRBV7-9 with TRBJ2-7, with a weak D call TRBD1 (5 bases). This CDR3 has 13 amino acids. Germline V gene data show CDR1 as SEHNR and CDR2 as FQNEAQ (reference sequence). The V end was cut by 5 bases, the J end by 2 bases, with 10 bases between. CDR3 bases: TGTGCCAGCAGCCCGACAGAAGCCTACGAGCAGTACTTC. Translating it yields CASSPTEAYEQYF.

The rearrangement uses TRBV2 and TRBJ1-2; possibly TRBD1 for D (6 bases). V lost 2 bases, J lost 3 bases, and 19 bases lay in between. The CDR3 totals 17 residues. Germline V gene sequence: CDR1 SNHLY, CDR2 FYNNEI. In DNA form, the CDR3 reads TGTGCCAGCAGTGAACAGGGGTCAAGACGGATCTACTATGGCTACACCTTC. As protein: CASSEQGSRRIYYGYTF.

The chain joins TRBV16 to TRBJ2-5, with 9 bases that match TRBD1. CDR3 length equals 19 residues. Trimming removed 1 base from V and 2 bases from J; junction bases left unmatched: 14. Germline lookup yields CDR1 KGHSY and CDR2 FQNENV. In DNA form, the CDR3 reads TGTGCCAGCAGCCAATTGTTCACAGGGGGCAGGATAAAACAAGAGACCCAGTACTTC. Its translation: CASSQLFTGGRIKQETQYF.

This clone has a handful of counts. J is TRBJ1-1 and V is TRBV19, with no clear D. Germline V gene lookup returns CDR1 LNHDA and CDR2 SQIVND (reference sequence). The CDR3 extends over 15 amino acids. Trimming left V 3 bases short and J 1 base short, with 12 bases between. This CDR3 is CASSMWGSENTEAFF. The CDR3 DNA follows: TGTGCCAGTAGTATGTGGGGTAGTGAGAACACTGAAGCTTTCTTT.

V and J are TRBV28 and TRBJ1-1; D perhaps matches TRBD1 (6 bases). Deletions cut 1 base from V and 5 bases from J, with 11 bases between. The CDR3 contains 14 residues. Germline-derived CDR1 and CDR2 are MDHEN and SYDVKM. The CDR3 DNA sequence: TGTGCCAGCAGTTTATCATGGGGGGCGACTGAAGCTTTCTTT. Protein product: CASSLSWGATEAFF.